This T cell receptor (beta chain) was recovered during a study of blood T cells in healthy people across ages. Ten milliliters of peripheral blood were drawn from each donor into EDTA-treated tubes. This clonotype turned up a few times. The CDR3 is 17 amino acids. V was pared by 7 bases and J by 1 base, with 18 bases between. CDR1 is SGHRS and CDR2 is YFSETQ in the germline V gene. A second roughly 6 to 11 cycle PCR used barcoded and J-beta primers. TCRdb fed the 5' RACE reads into MiXCR, producing one record per CDR3 protein. This table has some 780,000 distinct CDR3 sequences, around three fifths appearing once.

The sequencing sample was made of blood. The receptor was derived from a man aged 35-49 years in good health. This chain connects TRBV5-1 to TRBJ2-6, with a weak D call TRBD2 (6 bases). The CDR3 sequence: CASGLRVLGSGANVLTF. The CDR3 DNA reads as TGCGCCAGCGGACTAAGGGTATTAGGGTCTGGGGCCAACGTCCTGACTTTC.